The clone carrying this T cell receptor (beta chain) appeared many times. The data originate from a study of T-cell reconstitution after alpha-beta-depleted transplantation in children. The germline V gene has CDR1 SEHNR and CDR2 FQNEAQ (reference sequence). The CDR3 is 11 amino acids. V gave up 4 bases and J gave up 12 bases, with 10 bases separating them. TCRbeta library construction was performed incorporating unique molecular identifiers. TCRdb used MiXCR to reprocess the PCR reads, holding one entry per CDR3 protein. The data show 700,000 or so distinct CDR3 sequences, less than 15% seen once. This TCR derives from a girl aged 2 to 9 with congenital amegakaryocytic thrombocytopenia, due to receive a stem cell transplant. Sequencing was performed on PBMCs, taken before TCRalphabeta/CD19-depleted stem cell transplant. The chain is built from TRBV7-9 and TRBJ2-4; D is uncertain. In DNA, the CDR3 is TGTGCCAGCAGCTCGGACGGCCGTCAGTACTTC. Its translation is CASSSDGRQYF.